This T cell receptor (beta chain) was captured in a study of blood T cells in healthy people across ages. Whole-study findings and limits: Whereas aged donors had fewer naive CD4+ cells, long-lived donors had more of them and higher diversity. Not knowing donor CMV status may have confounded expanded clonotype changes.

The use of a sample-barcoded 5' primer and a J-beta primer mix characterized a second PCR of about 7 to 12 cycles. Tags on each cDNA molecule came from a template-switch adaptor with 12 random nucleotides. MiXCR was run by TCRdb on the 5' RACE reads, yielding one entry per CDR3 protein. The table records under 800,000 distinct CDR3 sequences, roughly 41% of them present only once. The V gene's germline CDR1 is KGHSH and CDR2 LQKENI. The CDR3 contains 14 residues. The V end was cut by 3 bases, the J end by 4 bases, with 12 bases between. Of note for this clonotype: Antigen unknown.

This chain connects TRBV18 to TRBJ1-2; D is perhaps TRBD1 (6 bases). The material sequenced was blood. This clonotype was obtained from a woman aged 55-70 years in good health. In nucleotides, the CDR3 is TGTGCCAGCTCACCGTCTTCGGACAGCTATGGCTACACCTTC. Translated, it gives CASSPSSDSYGYTF.